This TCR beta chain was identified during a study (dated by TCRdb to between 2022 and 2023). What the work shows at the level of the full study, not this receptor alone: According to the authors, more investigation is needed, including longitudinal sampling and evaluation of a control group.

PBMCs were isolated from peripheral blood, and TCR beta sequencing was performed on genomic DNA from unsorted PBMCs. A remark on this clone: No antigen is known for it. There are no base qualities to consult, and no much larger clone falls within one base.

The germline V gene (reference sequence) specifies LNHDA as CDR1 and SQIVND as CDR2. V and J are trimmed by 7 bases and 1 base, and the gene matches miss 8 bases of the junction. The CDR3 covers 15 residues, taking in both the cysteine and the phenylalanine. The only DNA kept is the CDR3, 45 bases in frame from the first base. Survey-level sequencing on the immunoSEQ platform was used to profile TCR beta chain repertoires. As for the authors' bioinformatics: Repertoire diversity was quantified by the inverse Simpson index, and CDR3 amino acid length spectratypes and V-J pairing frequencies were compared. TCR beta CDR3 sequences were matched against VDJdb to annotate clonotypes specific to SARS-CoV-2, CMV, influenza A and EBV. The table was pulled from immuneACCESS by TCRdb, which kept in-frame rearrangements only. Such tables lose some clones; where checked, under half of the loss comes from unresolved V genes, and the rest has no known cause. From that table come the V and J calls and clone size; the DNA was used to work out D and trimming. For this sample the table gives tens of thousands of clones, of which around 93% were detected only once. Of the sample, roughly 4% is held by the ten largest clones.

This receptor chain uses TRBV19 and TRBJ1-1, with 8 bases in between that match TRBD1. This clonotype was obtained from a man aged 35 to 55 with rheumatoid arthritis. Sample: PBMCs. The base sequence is TGTGCCAGTATCCCACGGGGGACAGGGAACACTGAAGCTTTCTTT. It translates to CASIPRGTGNTEAFF.